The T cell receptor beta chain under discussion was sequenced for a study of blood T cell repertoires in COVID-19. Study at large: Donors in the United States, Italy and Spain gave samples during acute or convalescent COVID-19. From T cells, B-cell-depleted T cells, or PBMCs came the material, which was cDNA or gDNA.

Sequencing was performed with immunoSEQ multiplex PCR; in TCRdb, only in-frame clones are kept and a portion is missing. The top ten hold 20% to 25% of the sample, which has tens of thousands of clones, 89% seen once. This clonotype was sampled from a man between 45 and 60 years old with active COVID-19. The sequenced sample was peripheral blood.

The CDR3 is CASSLGSSGFNEQFF. The CDR3 DNA reads TGTGCCAGCAGCTTAGGGAGTAGCGGGTTCAATGAGCAGTTCTTC. This chain connects TRBV11-2 to TRBJ2-1, with 7 bases identical to TRBD2. This CDR3 comprises 15 residues. Germline V gene lookup returns CDR1 SGHAT and CDR2 FQNNGV. The ends lost 1 base at V and 6 bases at J; junction bases unmatched: 6.